These T cell receptor beta chains were read from a single sample in a study of T cells in Graves' hyperthyroidism and ophthalmopathy. TCRdb called the multiplex PCR reads again in MiXCR, with one record for every CDR3 protein. Counted here are roughly 380,000 distinct CDR3 sequences, 11% to 15% occurring once; the ten biggest clones make up 9.5% to 12%. The sample was blood. These receptors originate from a woman aged 55-69 years with Graves' hyperthyroidism. Each CDR3 is given with its conserved first and last residue.

>TRBV11-3|19
CASSLDPPGLAGAGDTQYF
>TRBV7-9|13
CASSPAAGYTQYF
>TRBV7-3|16
CTSSTIGGGPVHEQFF
>TRBV2|16
CASSSILGQGIETQYF
>TRBV2|14
CASREAGEGNEQFF
>TRBV20-1|16
CSARAGLADLTDTQYF
>TRBV4-1|16
CASSQDLGTGLYEQYF
>TRBV7-9|19
CASSLSLGPGTSGSNEQFF
>TRBV18|14
CASSPVANQETQYF
>TRBV6-1|13
CASSGQGDYGYTF
>TRBV27|14
CASSLTWENTEAFF
>TRBV7-8|16
CASSPEAGVVTGELFF
>TRBV27|18
CASSFGAGSSFGSNEQFF